The next 23 T cell receptor beta chains were all read from a single sample in a study of T cell clusters in autoimmune cytopenias. Each sample's input was around 250 ng genomic DNA, approximately 37,500 genome equivalents. One tube held mixed TRB-A and TRB-B primer pools for touch-down PCR. After re-calling the multiplex PCR reads, TCRdb lists one entry per CDR3 protein, DNA absent. This sample's table has over 1,500 distinct CDR3 sequences. Sequences were obtained from peripheral blood. These receptors all come from a human donor with an autoimmune cytopenia, with autoimmune hepatitis or in good health (not recorded which).

The chain uses TRBV18 and TRBJ2-7; TCRdb selects TRBD2, and the lack of DNA leaves this call unchecked. Germline loops: CDR1 KGHSH, CDR2 LQKENI. This CDR3 region has 16 residues. The CDR3 reads CASSPPIPTRAREQYF.

This clonotype is deemed medium-sized by its frequency. This chain uses TRBV29-1 with TRBJ2-3; there is no DNA to check the TCRdb D call of TRBD2. The germline gives CDR1 SQVTM, CDR2 ANQGSEA. This CDR3 has 15 residues. The chain's CDR3 is CSESCQAGGLDTQYF.

This clonotype is deemed medium-sized by its frequency. This chain links TRBV19 with TRBJ2-7. The CDR3 extends over 14 amino acids. Germline CDR1 and CDR2: LNHDA and SQIVND (reference sequence). The CDR3 loop is CASRAMGTSYEQYF.

This clonotype shows up as medium-sized (0.01 to 0.1%) by frequency. The rearrangement links TRBV15 to TRBJ2-5; TCRdb gives TRBD1 as the D gene, but with no DNA this cannot be confirmed. CDR3 length: 13 residues. Germline V gives CDR1 LNHNV, CDR2 YYDKDF (reference sequence). The CDR3 protein is CATSSAWGETQYF.

The chain employs TRBV30 and TRBJ2-7. CDR3 size: 13 residues. Germline V gene sequence: CDR1 GTSNPN, CDR2 SVGIG (reference sequence). The CDR3 spells CAWSPGSTYEQYF. Variable domain in full (rest from reference TRBV30 and TRBJ2-7): SQTIHQWPATLVQPVGSPLSLECTVEGTSNPNLYWYRQAAGRGLQLLFYSVGIGQISSEVPQNLSASRPQDRQFILSSKKLLLSDSGFYLCAWSPGSTYEQYFGPGTRLTVT.

This clonotype ranks as medium-sized in terms of frequency. The V call is TRBV6-2 or TRBV6-3, the J call TRBJ2-7. Germline CDR1 is MNHEY and CDR2 is SVGEGT. The CDR3 has 12 amino acids. CDR3 sequence: CATSTSGDEQYF.

This rearrangement joins TRBV19 to TRBJ1-2; the D call from TCRdb, TRBD1, cannot be confirmed without DNA. This CDR3 comprises 17 residues. CDR1 and CDR2 (germline): LNHDA, SQIVND (reference sequence). The CDR3 reads CASSYDFGTAPLYGYTF.

The rearrangement links TRBV6-4 to TRBJ2-3. The CDR3 sequence is 14 residues long. Germline values: CDR1 MRHNA, CDR2 SNTAGT. CDR3 loop: CASASRPSTDTQYF.

Its frequency marks this clonotype as medium-sized (0.01 to 0.1%). The J gene is TRBJ1-4, the V gene TRBV29-1. This CDR3 spans 13 amino acids. Germline V CDR1 and CDR2: SQVTM, ANQGSEA. CDR3 in amino acids: CSVLYVTNEKLFF.

This clonotype is classed as medium-sized by frequency. The chain joins TRBV12-3 or TRBV12-4 to TRBJ2-1. There are 15 residues in the CDR3. CDR3 protein: CASSLKPGSYNEQFF.

This clonotype is medium-sized by frequency. The chain has TRBV9 and TRBJ2-1; the TCRdb call, TRBD1, lacks DNA for checking. The CDR3 consists of 15 residues. The V gene's germline CDR1 is SGDLS and CDR2 YYNGEE. The CDR3 sequence is CASSVEGGARDEQFF.

According to its frequency, this clonotype is medium-sized. CDR3 protein: CASSYGGEGYTF. This chain connects TRBV6-5 to TRBJ1-2; TCRdb's D call of TRBD1 is untestable without DNA. Germline lookup yields CDR1 MNHEY and CDR2 SVGAGI. The length of the CDR3 is 12 residues.

The chain couples TRBV18 to TRBJ2-3; absent DNA, TCRdb's TRBD1 call cannot be checked. Germline V gene data show CDR1 as KGHSH and CDR2 as LQKENI. This CDR3 spans 17 amino acids. The CDR3: CASSPIQGLGGTDTQYF. The full variable domain, rest sourced from reference TRBV18 and TRBJ2-3, is NAGVMQNPRHLVRRRGQEARLRCSPMKGHSHVYWYRQLPEEGLKFMVYLQKENIIDESGMPKERFSAEFPKEGPSILRIQQVVRGDSAAYFCASSPIQGLGGTDTQYFGPGTRLTVL.

V and J are TRBV7-2 and TRBJ2-1; TCRdb returns TRBD2, unconfirmable since there is no DNA. The CDR3 length is 15 residues. The germline CDR1 and CDR2 sequences are SGHTA and FQGNSA. The CDR3 protein is CASSSKAGGTGEQFF. The whole variable domain, remainder taken from reference TRBV7-2 and TRBJ2-1, is GAGVSQSPSNKVTEKGKDVELRCDPISGHTALYWYRQSLGQGLEFLIYFQGNSAPDKSGLPSDRFSAERTGGSVSTLTIQRTQQEDSAVYLCASSSKAGGTGEQFFGPGTRLTVL.

This clonotype is medium-sized (0.01 to 0.1%) by frequency. The V gene is TRBV5-5, the J gene TRBJ1-5. There are 13 residues in the CDR3. Germline CDR1 SGHKS, CDR2 YYEKEE (reference sequence). The CDR3 reads CASSLFQGQPQHF.

Its frequency marks this clonotype as medium-sized. The chain recombines TRBV19 with TRBJ2-3; TCRdb proposes TRBD1, but this gene call is untestable without DNA. The CDR3 contains 14 residues. CDR1 is LNHDA and CDR2 is SQIVND in the germline V gene (reference sequence). The CDR3 reads CASSTRGSTDTQYF.

According to its frequency, this clonotype is medium-sized. The chain joins TRBV29-1 to TRBJ2-1; lacking DNA, the TRBD1 call made by TCRdb goes unchecked. The CDR3 loop spans 14 amino acids. CDR1 is SQVTM and CDR2 is ANQGSEA in the germline V gene. The CDR3 spells CSARRQVLYNEQFF.

In terms of frequency, this clonotype is medium-sized (0.01 to 0.1%). V and J are TRBV30 and TRBJ1-5; TCRdb selects TRBD1, and the lack of DNA leaves this call unchecked. Looked up from germline, CDR1 is GTSNPN and CDR2 is SVGIG (reference sequence). This CDR3 region has 14 residues. CDR3 loop: CAWSGGTGIQPQHF.

In terms of frequency, this clonotype is medium-sized (0.01 to 0.1%). The rearrangement joins TRBV6-1 to TRBJ1-3; TCRdb's assignment of TRBD1 cannot be checked, as there is no DNA. The CDR3 loop spans 14 amino acids. Per germline, CDR1 MNHNS and CDR2 SASEGT. The CDR3 is CASRKGGVGNTIYF.

This chain connects TRBV20-1 to TRBJ2-1; TCRdb indicates TRBD2, and absent DNA this call remains unverified. Germline V gives CDR1 DFQATT, CDR2 SNEGSKA (reference sequence). This CDR3 comprises 15 residues. The CDR3 region is CSAREWTSSYNEQFF.

The rearrangement links TRBV29-1 to TRBJ2-6; TCRdb names TRBD1, which stays unverified in the absence of DNA. This CDR3 is built from 18 residues. Germline V gene data show CDR1 as SQVTM and CDR2 as ANQGSEA. CDR3 region: CSALVGGTGSAGANVLTF.

Frequency places this clonotype as medium-sized. The V call is TRBV30, the J call TRBJ2-2; TCRdb's assignment of TRBD2 cannot be checked, as there is no DNA. CDR1 is GTSNPN, CDR2 SVGIG, per germline (reference sequence). The CDR3 totals 15 residues. The CDR3 here is CAWATSGRPPGELFF.

This clonotype is medium-sized by frequency. The chain joins TRBV18 to TRBJ1-6. The CDR3 is 13 amino acids. Germline-derived CDR1 and CDR2 are KGHSH and LQKENI. This CDR3 is CASSPDFASPLHF.